What follows are 14 T cell receptor beta chains derived from one specimen sequenced in a study of shared clonotypes between healthy human individuals. Using immunoSEQ multiplex PCR, the repertoire was profiled, and TCRdb retains in-frame clones only, with some absent. The table records around 240,000 clones, 65% of them present only once. The sequenced sample was memory CD4+ T cells sorted from blood. Subset specified: CD45RA-negative fraction. The receptors come from a man younger than 45 in good health.

The V call is TRBV7-9, the J call TRBJ2-1; TRBD2 aligns across 11 bases. V was pared by 1 base and J by 5 bases, with 1 base of the junction left unmatched. This CDR3 region has 15 residues. Looked up from germline, CDR1 is SEHNR and CDR2 is FQNEAQ (reference sequence). The CDR3 region is CASSLGSGRDNEQFF. The CDR3, as DNA: TGTGCCAGCAGCTTAGGTAGCGGGAGGGACAATGAGCAGTTCTTC.

This clone occurred once. This rearrangement joins TRBV7-9 to TRBJ2-7; the D gene is possibly TRBD1 (6 bases). This CDR3 spans 14 amino acids. V lost 6 bases and J lost 2, with 14 bases in between. Germline V gene data show CDR1 as SEHNR and CDR2 as FQNEAQ (reference sequence). The CDR3 DNA reads as TGTGCCAGCAGATCCGGACAGCCAACCTACGAGCAGTACTTC. Translation gives CASRSGQPTYEQYF.

The chain couples TRBV5-4 to TRBJ1-2, with D possibly TRBD1 on 6 matching bases. The CDR3 has 13 residues. V lost 4 bases, J lost 8 bases, and 15 bases lay in between. Germline CDR1 SGHNT, CDR2 YYREEE (reference sequence). CDR3 in amino acids: CASSTGAGKGYTF. CDR3 in DNA: TGTGCCAGCAGCACGGGGGCGGGTAAGGGCTACACCTTC.

The rearrangement uses TRBV5-1 and TRBJ2-1, with 9 bases lining up with TRBD1. The CDR3 is 23 amino acids. The V and J ends lost 8 bases and 6 bases, in that order; junction bases with no gene match: 36. The germline gives CDR1 SGHRS, CDR2 YFSETQ. CDR3 coding DNA: TGCGCCAGTTCTGTCACCGGGACAGGGATAGGACTACAGGTTTTAGATCTGGCCAATGAGCAGTTCTTC. Its protein is CASSVTGTGIGLQVLDLANEQFF. The complete variable domain, with remaining parts taken from reference TRBV5-1 and TRBJ2-1, reads KAGVTQTPRYLIKTRGQQVTLSCSPISGHRSVSWYQQTPGQGLQFLFEYFSETQRNKGNFPGRFSGRQFSNSRSEMNVSTLELGDSALYLCASSVTGTGIGLQVLDLANEQFFGPGTRLTVL.

This clone was found once. CDR3 DNA sequence: TGTGCCAGCAGCCGGGGACAGGGGCCTGCCTACGAGCAGTACTTC. This gives the protein CASSRGQGPAYEQYF. The chain links TRBV7-2 to TRBJ2-7; TRBD1 matches at 10 bases. J lost 2 bases, V lost 5 bases, and 6 bases had no gene match. Germline CDR1 is SGHTA and CDR2 is FQGNSA. The CDR3 is made up of 15 amino acids.

The chain couples TRBV1 to TRBJ1-3; the D call of TRBD1 is as the table states it, not checked on the DNA. TRBV1 is a listed pseudogene. The CDR3 has 16 residues. The CDR3 DNA sequence: TGCACCAGCAGCGCCACCAGGGGGACCGGTGAAAACACCATATATTTT. Its protein product is CTSSATRGTGENTIYF.

This chain links TRBV19 with TRBJ1-3; tentative D call: TRBD1 (6 bases). There are 13 residues in the CDR3. The germline gives CDR1 LNHDA, CDR2 SQIVND (reference sequence). The ends were cut back, 6 bases at V and 2 bases at J, with 8 bases in the middle. As DNA, the CDR3 is TGTGCCAGTAGCCAGGGGACTGGAAACACCATATATTTT. Amino acid sequence: CASSQGTGNTIYF.

This clone was seen only a few times. The gene calls are TRBV27 and TRBJ2-2; D unclear. The CDR3 runs 15 residues. The V and J ends lost 4 bases and 0 bases respectively, with 9 bases between them. Germline-derived CDR1 and CDR2 are MNHEY and SMNVEV (reference sequence). The CDR3: CASSSITPNTGELFF. The CDR3 DNA reads TGTGCCAGCAGTTCGATTACCCCGAACACCGGGGAGCTGTTTTTT.

The V call is TRBV20-1, the J call TRBJ2-3, with D uncertain. CDR1 and CDR2 (germline): DFQATT, SNEGSKA (reference sequence). The CDR3 sequence is 11 residues long. The V gene lost 7 bases and the J gene lost 4 bases, with 9 bases spanning the gap. The CDR3 DNA sequence: TGCAGTGAACGTGTGGCAGATACGCAGTATTTT. Protein sequence: CSERVADTQYF.

The CDR3 nucleotides are TGTGGAATGAGGGGTCCCCCAAGCTCTGGGGCCAACGTCCTGACTTTC. Translation: CGMRGPPSSGANVLTF. The chain employs TRBV7-9 and TRBJ2-6; either TRBD1 or TRBD2 may supply D (5 bases each). There are 16 residues in the CDR3. The germline V gene has CDR1 SEHNR and CDR2 FQNEAQ (reference sequence).

The chain combines TRBV7-2 with TRBJ2-1; maybe TRBD2 (7 bases). Trimming took off 5 bases at V and 10 bases at J, with 27 bases between the two ends. The CDR3 totals 17 residues. Per the germline V gene, CDR1 is SGHTA and CDR2 is FQGNSA. In nucleotides, the CDR3 is TGTGCCAGCAGCCCACACGCTACAGGGCTAGCGGAGAGAGAGCAGTTCTTC. Its protein product is CASSPHATGLAEREQFF.

The chain has TRBV7-9 and TRBJ2-1; 7 bases are shared with TRBD2. The CDR3 sequence is 14 residues long. The germline V gene has CDR1 SEHNR and CDR2 FQNEAQ (reference sequence). Trimming cost V 6 bases and J 5 bases; bases outside gene matches: 7. The CDR3: CASRQTSAHNEQFF. CDR3 in DNA: TGTGCCAGCAGACAAACTAGCGCCCACAATGAGCAGTTCTTC.

This clone was observed a single time. The chain employs TRBV15 and TRBJ2-7; 7 bases are a match to TRBD1. V trimming: 3 bases; J trimming: 4 bases; junction bases outside the gene matches: 6. Per germline, CDR1 LNHNV and CDR2 YYDKDF (reference sequence). The CDR3 spans 14 residues. Written as DNA, the CDR3 is TGTGCCACCAGCAGTTTACGACAGGGTTACGAGCAGTACTTC. Amino acid sequence: CATSSLRQGYEQYF.

In its sample, this clone was seen once. The chain carries TRBV5-1 and TRBJ2-1; TRBD1 aligns across 7 bases. CDR1 SGHRS and CDR2 YFSETQ come from the germline V gene. Losses at the gene ends were 3 bases for V and 15 bases for J; bases not matched to a gene: 15. This CDR3 contains 14 residues. The DNA for the CDR3 is TGCGCCAGCAGCTCGGACCGAGGGGGCGGTTACCTGTTCTTC. Protein sequence: CASSSDRGGGYLFF. Variable domain in full (rest from reference TRBV5-1 and TRBJ2-1): KAGVTQTPRYLIKTRGQQVTLSCSPISGHRSVSWYQQTPGQGLQFLFEYFSETQRNKGNFPGRFSGRQFSNSRSEMNVSTLELGDSALYLCASSSDRGGGYLFFGPGTRLTVL.